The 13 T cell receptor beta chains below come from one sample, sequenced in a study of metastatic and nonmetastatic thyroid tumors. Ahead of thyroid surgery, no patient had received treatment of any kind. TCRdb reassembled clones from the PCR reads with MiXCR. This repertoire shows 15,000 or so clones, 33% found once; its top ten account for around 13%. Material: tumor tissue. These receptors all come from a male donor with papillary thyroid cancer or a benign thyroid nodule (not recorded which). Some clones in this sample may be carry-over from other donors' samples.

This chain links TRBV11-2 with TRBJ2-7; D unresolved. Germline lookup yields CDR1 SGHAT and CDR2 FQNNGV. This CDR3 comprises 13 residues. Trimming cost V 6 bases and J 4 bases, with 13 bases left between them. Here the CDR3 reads CASSRTDGYEQYF. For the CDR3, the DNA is TGTGCCAGCAGTCGAACAGACGGGTACGAGCAGTACTTC. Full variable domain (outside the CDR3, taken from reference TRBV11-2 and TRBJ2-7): EAGVAQSPRYKIIEKRQSVAFWCNPISGHATLYWYQQILGQGPKLLIQFQNNGVVDDSQLPKDRFSAERLKGVDSTLKIQPAKLEDSAVYLCASSRTDGYEQYFGPGTRLTVT.

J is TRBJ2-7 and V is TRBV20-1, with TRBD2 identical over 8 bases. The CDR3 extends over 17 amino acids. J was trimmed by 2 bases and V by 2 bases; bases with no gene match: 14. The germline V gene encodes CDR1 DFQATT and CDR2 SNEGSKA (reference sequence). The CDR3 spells CSARLGVSGRGAYEQYF. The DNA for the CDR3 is TGCAGTGCTAGACTGGGGGTAAGCGGGAGAGGGGCCTACGAGCAGTACTTC.

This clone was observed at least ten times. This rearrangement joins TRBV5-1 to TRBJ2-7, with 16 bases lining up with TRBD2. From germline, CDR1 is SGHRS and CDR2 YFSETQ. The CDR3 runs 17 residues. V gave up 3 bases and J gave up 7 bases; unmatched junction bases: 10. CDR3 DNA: TGCGCCAGCAGCTCGGGACTAGCGGGAGGGCCGACGAGAGAGCAGTACTTC. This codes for CASSSGLAGGPTREQYF.

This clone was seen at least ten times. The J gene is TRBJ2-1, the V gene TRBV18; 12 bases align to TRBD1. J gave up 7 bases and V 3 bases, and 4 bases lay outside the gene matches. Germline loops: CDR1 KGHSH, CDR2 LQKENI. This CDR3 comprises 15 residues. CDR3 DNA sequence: TGTGCCAGCTCACCGGGGACAGGGGGCTCGAATGAGCAGTTCTTC. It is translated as CASSPGTGGSNEQFF.

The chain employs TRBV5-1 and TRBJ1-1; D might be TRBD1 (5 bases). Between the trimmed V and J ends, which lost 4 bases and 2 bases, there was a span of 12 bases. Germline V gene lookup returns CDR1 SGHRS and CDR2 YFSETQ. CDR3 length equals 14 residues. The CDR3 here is CASSRDSTNTEAFF. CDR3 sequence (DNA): TGCGCCAGCAGCCGAGACAGCACTAACACTGAAGCTTTCTTT.

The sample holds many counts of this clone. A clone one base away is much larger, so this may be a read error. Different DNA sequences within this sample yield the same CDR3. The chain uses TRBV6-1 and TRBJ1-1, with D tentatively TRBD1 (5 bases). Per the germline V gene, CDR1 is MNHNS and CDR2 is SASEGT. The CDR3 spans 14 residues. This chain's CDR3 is CASSERGLGTEAFF. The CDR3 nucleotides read TGTGCCAGCAGTGAACGGGGGTTAGGCACTGAGGCTTTCTTT.

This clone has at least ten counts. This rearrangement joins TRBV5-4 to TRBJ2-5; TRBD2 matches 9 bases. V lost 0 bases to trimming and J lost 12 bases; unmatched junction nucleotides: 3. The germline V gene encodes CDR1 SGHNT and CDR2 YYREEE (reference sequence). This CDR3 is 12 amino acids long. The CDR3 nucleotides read TGTGCCAGCAGCTTGGATAGCGGGGGAGAGTACTTC. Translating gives CASSLDSGGEYF.

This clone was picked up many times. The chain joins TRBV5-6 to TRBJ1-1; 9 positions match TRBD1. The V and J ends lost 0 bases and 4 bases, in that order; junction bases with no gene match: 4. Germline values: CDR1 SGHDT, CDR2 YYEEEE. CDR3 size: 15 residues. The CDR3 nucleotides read TGTGCCAGCAGCTTGGAGCACAGGGGGCTCACTGAAGCTTTCTTT. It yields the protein CASSLEHRGLTEAFF.

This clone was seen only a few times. The CDR3 bases are TGTGCCAGCAGTGCCAAACGGAACACCGGGGAGCTGTTTTTT. Translation: CASSAKRNTGELFF. The chain combines TRBV2 with TRBJ2-2; D is unclear. Germline V gives CDR1 SNHLY, CDR2 FYNNEI. This CDR3 comprises 14 residues. V was cut by 4 bases and J by 1 base, with 7 bases left in between.

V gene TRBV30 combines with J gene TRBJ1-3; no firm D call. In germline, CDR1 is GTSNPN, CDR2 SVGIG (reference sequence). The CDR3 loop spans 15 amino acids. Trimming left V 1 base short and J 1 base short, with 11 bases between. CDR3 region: CAWSGGSMSGNTIYF. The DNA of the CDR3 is TGTGCCTGGAGTGGTGGTTCCATGTCTGGAAACACCATATATTTT. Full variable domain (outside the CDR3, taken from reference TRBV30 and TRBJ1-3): SQTIHQWPATLVQPVGSPLSLECTVEGTSNPNLYWYRQAAGRGLQLLFYSVGIGQISSEVPQNLSASRPQDRQFILSSKKLLLSDSGFYLCAWSGGSMSGNTIYFGEGSWLTVV.

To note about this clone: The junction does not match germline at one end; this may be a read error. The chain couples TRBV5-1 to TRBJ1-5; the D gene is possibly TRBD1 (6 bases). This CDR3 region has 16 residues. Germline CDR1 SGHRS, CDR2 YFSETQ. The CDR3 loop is CASSPGHGDRNQPQHF. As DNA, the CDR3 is TGCGCCAGCAGCCCGGGACACGGAGATCGCAATCAGCCCCAGCATTTC.

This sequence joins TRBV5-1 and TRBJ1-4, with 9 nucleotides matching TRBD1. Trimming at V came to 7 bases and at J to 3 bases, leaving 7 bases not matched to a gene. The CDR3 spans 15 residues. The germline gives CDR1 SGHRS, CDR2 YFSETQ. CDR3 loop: CASQGQGVANEKLFF. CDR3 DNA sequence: TGCGCCAGCCAGGGACAGGGAGTCGCTAATGAAAAACTGTTTTTT.

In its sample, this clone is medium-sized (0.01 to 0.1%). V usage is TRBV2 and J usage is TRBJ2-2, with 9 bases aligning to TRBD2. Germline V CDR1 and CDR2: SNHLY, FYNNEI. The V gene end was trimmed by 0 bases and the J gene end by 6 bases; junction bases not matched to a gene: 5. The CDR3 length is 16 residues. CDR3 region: CASSEALAGASGELFF. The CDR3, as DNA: TGTGCCAGCAGTGAAGCCTTAGCGGGAGCATCCGGGGAGCTGTTTTTT. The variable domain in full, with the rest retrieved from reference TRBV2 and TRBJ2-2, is EPEVTQTPSHQVTQMGQEVILRCVPISNHLYFYWYRQILGQKVEFLVSFYNNEISEKSEIFDDQFSVERPDGSNFTLKIRSTKLEDSAMYFCASSEALAGASGELFFGEGSRLTVL.